This TCR beta chain comes out of a study of T cell repertoires in cytomegalovirus infection. Across the study: CMV infection and matching HLA type were both indicated by public TCR beta signatures. General study results and limits: Within the response measured ex vivo, HLA-C-restricted CMV-specific TCR beta clonotypes were dominant. The cumulative frequency of public TCR beta families distinguished individuals who carried CMV together with the relevant HLA.

CDR3 size: 14 residues. Germline CDR1 is SQVTM and CDR2 is ANQGSEA. V was cut by 6 bases and J by 2 bases, with 16 bases left in between. Each CDR3 protein gets one entry after TCRdb re-called the reads with MiXCR. The table has some 180,000 distinct CDR3 sequences, about a sixth seen once. This clonotype was observed a few times. Its antigen is unknown. The sample consisted of CD8+ T cells from PBMCs. The chain has TRBV29-1 and TRBJ1-2; unclear D gene. The sequence derives from a human donor in good health (CMV status not recorded). Some clones in this sample may be carry-over from other donors' samples. CDR3 in amino acids: CSVLWTGYNYGYTF. As DNA, the CDR3 is TGCAGCGTCCTCTGGACGGGCTACAACTATGGCTACACCTTC.